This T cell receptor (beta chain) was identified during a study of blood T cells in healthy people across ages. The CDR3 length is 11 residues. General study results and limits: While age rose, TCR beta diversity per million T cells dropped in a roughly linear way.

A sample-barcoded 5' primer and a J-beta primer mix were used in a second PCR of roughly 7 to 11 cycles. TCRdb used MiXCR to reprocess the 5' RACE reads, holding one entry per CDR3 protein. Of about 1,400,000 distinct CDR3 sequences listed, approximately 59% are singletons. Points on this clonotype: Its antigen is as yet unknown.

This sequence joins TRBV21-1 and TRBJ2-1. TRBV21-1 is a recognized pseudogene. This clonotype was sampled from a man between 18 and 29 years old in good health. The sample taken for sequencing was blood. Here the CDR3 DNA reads TGTGCCAGCAGCAAAGACGCTGAGCAGTTCTTC. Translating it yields CASSKDAEQFF.